What follows are 24 T cell receptor beta chains derived from one specimen sequenced in a study of early T cells in non-severe SARS-CoV-2 infection. TCRdb re-derived calls from the 5' RACE reads in MiXCR, one entry per CDR3 protein. The sample includes about 60,000 distinct CDR3 sequences, roughly 5.9% of them seen just once. The sample was whole blood. These receptors all come from an adult who was a healthcare worker with PCR-confirmed SARS-CoV-2 infection or an uninfected control (not recorded which).

Many counts were recorded for this clonotype. V and J are TRBV3-1 and TRBJ1-2; no firm D call. V was shortened by 3 bases and J by 7 bases, with 12 bases between the two germline ends. The CDR3 spans 13 residues. Germline CDR1 reads LGHDT; CDR2 reads YNNKEL (reference sequence). The CDR3 loop is CASSQSEVGGYTF. The DNA for the CDR3 is TGTGCCAGCAGCCAGTCGGAGGTTGGTGGCTACACCTTC.

This clonotype was recorded many times. The V and J genes are TRBV3-1 and TRBJ2-1, with 9 nucleotides matching TRBD2. J lost 8 bases, V lost 2 bases, and 10 bases had no gene match. The CDR3 runs to 16 residues. CDR1 is LGHDT and CDR2 is YNNKEL in the germline V gene (reference sequence). CDR3 nucleotide sequence: TGTGCCAGCAGCCAATCAGGGCTAGCGGGGTTCGATGAGCAGTTCTTC. Translating it yields CASSQSGLAGFDEQFF.

This clonotype was counted a few times. The CDR3 DNA sequence: TGTGCCATCAGACCCGGGACAGTCGAGACCGGGGAGCTGTTTTTT. It specifies CAIRPGTVETGELFF. This rearrangement joins TRBV10-3 to TRBJ2-2; 7 bases fit TRBD1. The germline CDR1 and CDR2 sequences are ENHRY and SYGVKD. With 6 bases clipped from V and 5 bases from J, the junction kept 9 bases outside the gene matches. There are 15 residues in the CDR3.

Many counts were recorded for this clonotype. V usage is TRBV5-1 and J usage is TRBJ2-7; D gene ambiguous. The length of the CDR3 is 13 residues. Germline assignment: CDR1 SGHRS and CDR2 YFSETQ. V was clipped by 2 bases and J by 0 bases, with 6 bases between them. The CDR3 protein is CASSLGVSYEQYF. The CDR3 DNA sequence: TGCGCCAGCAGCTTAGGTGTCTCCTACGAGCAGTACTTC.

This clonotype has at least ten counts. J is TRBJ1-5 and V is TRBV19; the D is unclear. V was shortened by 10 bases and J by 1 base, with 17 bases between the two germline ends. The CDR3 totals 15 residues. Germline V gene lookup returns CDR1 LNHDA and CDR2 SQIVND (reference sequence). Here the CDR3 DNA reads TGTGCCATCGCCAGGAATTCGGGCAGCAATCAGCCCCAGCATTTT. It yields the protein CAIARNSGSNQPQHF.

In this sample, this clonotype turned up a few times. The chain is built from TRBV4-1 and TRBJ1-4, with D uncertain. The CDR3 length is 12 residues. V was pared by 1 base and J by 16 bases, with 13 bases between. Germline V CDR1 and CDR2: MGHRA, YSYEKL. CDR3 DNA: TGCGCCAGCAGCCAAGTTAGAGGGCGTCCGTTTTTT. The encoded protein is CASSQVRGRPFF.

This clonotype appeared many times. V is TRBV24-1 and J is TRBJ2-1; D gene ambiguous. The CDR3 is made up of 12 amino acids. Germline-derived CDR1 and CDR2 are KGHDR and SFDVKD. V dropped 9 bases and J dropped 4 bases, with 9 bases sitting between them. In nucleotides, the CDR3 is TGTGCCACCGCGGCTCGGTACAATGAGCAGTTCTTC. Amino acid sequence: CATAARYNEQFF.

This clonotype was recorded at least ten times. The chain's CDR3 is CASSFSSPYEQYF. In DNA form, the CDR3 reads TGTGCCAGCAGCTTTAGCTCACCCTACGAGCAGTACTTC. The chain is built from TRBV7-9 and TRBJ2-7; no reliable D call. Germline lookup yields CDR1 SEHNR and CDR2 FQNEAQ (reference sequence). The CDR3 sequence is 13 residues long. The V gene lost 3 bases and the J gene lost 2 bases, with 8 bases spanning the gap.

The V and J genes are TRBV20-1 and TRBJ2-5, with D maybe TRBD2 (6 bases). The CDR3 loop spans 14 amino acids. Germline CDR1 is DFQATT and CDR2 is SNEGSKA (reference sequence). The germline V and J ends were trimmed by 5 bases and 2 bases, with 15 bases remaining between them. The CDR3 spells CSAGSPGLQETQYF. CDR3 in DNA: TGCAGTGCTGGATCACCGGGACTGCAAGAGACCCAGTACTTC.

This clonotype occurred many times. The V and J genes are TRBV20-1 and TRBJ1-2; TRBD1 aligns across 7 bases. This CDR3 spans 13 amino acids. Looked up from germline, CDR1 is DFQATT and CDR2 is SNEGSKA (reference sequence). V gave up 3 bases and J gave up 5 bases; unmatched junction bases: 6. This CDR3 is CSARETGAYGYTF. The DNA for the CDR3 is TGCAGTGCTAGGGAAACAGGGGCTTATGGCTACACCTTC.

This clonotype was seen repeatedly, ten times or more. The chain employs TRBV7-8 and TRBJ2-2; 7 positions match TRBD1. The trim removed 0 bases at V and 7 bases at J, leaving 5 bases unmatched. The length of the CDR3 is 15 residues. The V gene's germline CDR1 is SGHVS and CDR2 FQNEAQ. CDR3 nucleotide sequence: TGTGCCAGCAGCTTAGCGAGGGGGCGAGTCGGGGAGCTGTTTTTT. It codes for CASSLARGRVGELFF.

There are many counts of this clonotype. The chain couples TRBV6-2 or TRBV6-3 to TRBJ1-5, with D tentatively TRBD1 (6 bases). V was shortened by 3 bases and J by 2 bases, with 11 bases between the two germline ends. CDR1 is MNHEY, CDR2 SVGEGT, per germline. The CDR3 sequence is 15 residues long. The CDR3 is CASSYGGLGNQPQHF. The CDR3 DNA sequence: TGTGCCAGCAGTTATGGGGGGCTAGGCAATCAGCCCCAGCATTTT.

The chain joins TRBV6-2 or TRBV6-3 to TRBJ2-7; D not resolved. From germline, CDR1 is MNHEY and CDR2 SVGEGT. Trimming stripped 5 bases from V and 7 bases from J, with 12 bases between. CDR3 length: 12 amino acids. CDR3 amino acids: CASSPALWEQYF. The CDR3 bases are TGTGCCAGCAGTCCGGCTCTTTGGGAGCAGTACTTC.

This clonotype was observed a handful of times. The chain joins TRBV4-1 to TRBJ2-1; 8 bases line up with TRBD2. This CDR3 is 17 amino acids long. With 0 bases clipped from V and 3 bases from J, the junction kept 7 bases outside the gene matches. CDR1 is MGHRA, CDR2 YSYEKL, per germline. The DNA of the CDR3 is TGCGCCAGCAGCCAAGACGGAGCGGGAGAATTCTACAATGAGCAGTTCTTC. Its protein is CASSQDGAGEFYNEQFF.

Many counts were recorded for this clonotype. The chain carries TRBV29-1 and TRBJ1-1; tentative D call: TRBD1 (5 bases). Deletions cut 6 bases from V and 6 bases from J, with 11 bases between. The germline gives CDR1 SQVTM, CDR2 ANQGSEA. This CDR3 has 11 residues. The CDR3 DNA reads as TGCAGCGTGCGTCGGGGGTCTGAAGCTTTCTTT. Its translation: CSVRRGSEAFF.

This clonotype was recorded at least ten times. The V call is TRBV3-1, the J call TRBJ1-5, with 7 bases that match TRBD1. J gave up 7 bases and V 3 bases, and 12 bases lay outside the gene matches. In germline, CDR1 is LGHDT, CDR2 YNNKEL (reference sequence). This CDR3 contains 16 residues. The CDR3, as DNA: TGTGCCAGCAGCCAGCGGACAGGAAGGATCGCCCAGCCCCAGCATTTT. This translates into CASSQRTGRIAQPQHF.

This clonotype appeared a few times. This chain links TRBV11-2 with TRBJ2-7; 8 bases agree with TRBD2. Losses at the gene ends were 0 bases for V and 2 bases for J; bases not matched to a gene: 3. CDR1 is SGHAT and CDR2 is FQNNGV in the germline V gene. The CDR3 totals 15 residues. DNA of the CDR3: TGTGCCAGCAGCTTAGATGGCGGGGGGCCCTACGAGCAGTACTTC. Residues: CASSLDGGGPYEQYF.

This clonotype was detected many times. This chain joins TRBV7-9 and TRBJ2-3; TRBD1 aligns across 7 bases. The germline gives CDR1 SEHNR, CDR2 FQNEAQ (reference sequence). The V segment lost 5 bases and the J segment 4 bases; nucleotides outside the gene matches: 12. This CDR3 region has 16 residues. CDR3: CASSPGTADGPDTQYF. The DNA for the CDR3 is TGTGCCAGCAGCCCCGGGACAGCAGATGGACCAGATACGCAGTATTTT.

This clonotype was picked up many times. V and J are TRBV7-9 and TRBJ1-1, with a weak D call TRBD1 (5 bases). The V gene lost 7 bases and the J gene lost 5 bases, with 14 bases spanning the gap. The V gene's germline CDR1 is SEHNR and CDR2 FQNEAQ (reference sequence). CDR3 length: 13 residues. CDR3 sequence: CASTWSGGTEAFF. The CDR3 region has the DNA TGTGCCAGCACTTGGAGCGGGGGAACTGAAGCTTTCTTT.

This clonotype showed up just a few times. The V call is TRBV27, the J call TRBJ2-3; D might be TRBD1 or TRBD2, each matching 6 bases. V dropped 0 bases and J dropped 4 bases, with 11 bases sitting between them. The CDR3 has 15 amino acids. Germline CDR1 and CDR2: MNHEY and SMNVEV (reference sequence). The chain's CDR3 is CASSLSKGGADTQYF. In nucleotides, the CDR3 is TGTGCCAGCAGTTTATCGAAGGGGGGTGCAGATACGCAGTATTTT.

This clonotype was observed many times. This chain uses TRBV28 with TRBJ1-2, with 7 positions matching TRBD1. Unmatched junction bases numbered 20, after V lost 8 bases and J lost 8 bases. The length of the CDR3 is 16 residues. Looked up from germline, CDR1 is MDHEN and CDR2 is SYDVKM. The CDR3 DNA reads as TGTGCCAGCGCCGCCTGGCACGACGGACAGGCGAAGGGCTACACCTTC. The encoded protein is CASAAWHDGQAKGYTF.

This clonotype was recorded many times. This chain joins TRBV7-2 and TRBJ2-3, with 8 bases that match TRBD2. Germline assignment: CDR1 SGHTA and CDR2 FQGNSA. J was trimmed by 1 base and V by 5 bases; bases with no gene match: 8. This CDR3 is 16 amino acids long. The CDR3: CASSHGTSWRTDTQYF. CDR3 nucleotides: TGTGCCAGCAGCCACGGGACTAGTTGGCGCACAGATACGCAGTATTTT. Looking up the rest from reference TRBV7-2 and TRBJ2-3 gives the full variable domain: GAGVSQSPSNKVTEKGKDVELRCDPISGHTALYWYRQSLGQGLEFLIYFQGNSAPDKSGLPSDRFSAERTGGSVSTLTIQRTQQEDSAVYLCASSHGTSWRTDTQYFGPGTRLTVL.

This clonotype showed up many times. This chain connects TRBV7-2 to TRBJ1-2; no reliable D call. Germline V gives CDR1 SGHTA, CDR2 FQGNSA. V gave up 0 bases and J gave up 10 bases, with 9 bases separating them. The CDR3 runs to 12 residues. CDR3 residues: CASSLAATHYTF. In nucleotides, the CDR3 is TGTGCCAGCAGCTTAGCGGCCACCCACTACACCTTC.

This clonotype has only a few counts. This rearrangement joins TRBV7-6 to TRBJ2-1, with 7 bases fitting TRBD2. The V gene end was trimmed by 4 bases and the J gene end by 7 bases; junction bases not matched to a gene: 7. CDR1 SGHVS and CDR2 FNYEAQ come from the germline V gene. The CDR3 contains 14 residues. The CDR3 protein is CASSSPGRGNEQFF. CDR3 coding DNA: TGTGCCAGCAGCTCGCCCGGGCGGGGGAATGAGCAGTTCTTC.